What follows are 13 T cell receptor beta chains derived from one specimen sequenced in a study of T cells in Graves' hyperthyroidism and ophthalmopathy. Amplification yielded TCR beta CDR3 regions, with RNA transcripts as the source. The TCR CDR3 first-round RT-PCR relied on the HTBI primer set. Via MiXCR, TCRdb re-called the multiplex PCR reads, giving one row per CDR3 protein. The sample records over 250,000 distinct CDR3 sequences, 20% to 25% being singletons. The sequenced sample consisted of blood. These TCRs come from a man aged 30 to 39 with Graves' ophthalmopathy.

This clonotype turned up a few times. The rearrangement uses TRBV20-1 and TRBJ2-7; 8 bases are a match to TRBD2. From germline, CDR1 is DFQATT and CDR2 SNEGSKA (reference sequence). The CDR3 extends over 15 amino acids. Losses at the gene ends were 3 bases for V and 1 base for J; bases not matched to a gene: 8. CDR3 bases: TGCAGTGCTAGCCCCACGGGAGGGAGGTCCTACGAGCAGTACTTC. This sequence encodes CSASPTGGRSYEQYF.

The chain recombines TRBV30 with TRBJ1-2; unclear D gene. CDR1 is GTSNPN and CDR2 is SVGIG in the germline V gene (reference sequence). The CDR3 runs 10 residues. V shed 1 base and J shed 3 bases, with 0 bases lying between them. CDR3 nucleotide sequence: TGTGCCTGGAGTGACTATGGCTACACCTTC. The encoded protein is CAWSDYGYTF.

The table lists this clonotype with many counts. The chain is built from TRBV20-1 and TRBJ2-7; D may be TRBD2 (5 bases). Trimming left V 1 base short and J 6 bases short, with 13 bases between. The CDR3 has 13 residues. The germline V gene encodes CDR1 DFQATT and CDR2 SNEGSKA (reference sequence). The CDR3 reads CSARGRIEVEQYF. CDR3 nucleotide sequence: TGCAGTGCTAGAGGGAGGATAGAGGTCGAGCAGTACTTC.

This clonotype was seen repeatedly, ten times or more. The V gene is TRBV28, the J gene TRBJ2-7; either TRBD1 or TRBD2 may supply D (5 bases each). V shed 6 bases and J shed 2 bases, with 11 bases lying between them. CDR3 size: 13 residues. The germline CDR1 and CDR2 sequences are MDHEN and SYDVKM. The DNA for the CDR3 is TGTGCCAGCAGGGGGGACGAGGCCTACGAGCAGTACTTC. This gives the protein CASRGDEAYEQYF.

The chain couples TRBV9 to TRBJ2-3; D remains ambiguous. V lost 4 bases and J 9 bases, leaving 15 bases between the germline ends. Germline CDR1 and CDR2: SGDLS and YYNGEE. The CDR3 sequence is 13 residues long. DNA of the CDR3: TGTGCCAGCAGCCCGGGCGCCTCGGAAACGCAGTATTTT. Amino acid sequence: CASSPGASETQYF. The variable domain in full, with the rest retrieved from reference TRBV9 and TRBJ2-3, is DSGVTQTPKHLITATGQRVTLRCSPRSGDLSVYWYQQSLDQGLQFLIQYYNGEERAKGNILERFSAQQFPDLHSELNLSSLELGDSALYFCASSPGASETQYFGPGTRLTVL.

As for this clonotype: A read error is possible here, since a much larger clone lies one base away. The gene calls are TRBV28 and TRBJ1-1; 9 bases map to TRBD1. Trimming took 3 bases from V and 2 from J; bases not matched to a gene: 4. The CDR3 runs 15 residues. Germline CDR1 MDHEN, CDR2 SYDVKM. CDR3 in DNA: TGTGCCAGCAGTTTTATGGACAGGGGAAACACTGAAGCTTTCTTT. Protein product: CASSFMDRGNTEAFF. The full variable domain, completed using reference TRBV28 and TRBJ1-1, is DVKVTQSSRYLVKRTGEKVFLECVQDMDHENMFWYRQDPGLGLRLIYFSYDVKMKEKGDIPEGYSVSREKKERFSLILESASTNQTSMYLCASSFMDRGNTEAFFGQGTRLTVV.

This clonotype was counted only a few times. The rearrangement uses TRBV16 and TRBJ2-7; TRBD1 matches at 8 bases. V gave up 4 bases and J gave up 3 bases; unmatched junction bases: 11. Germline CDR1 reads KGHSY; CDR2 reads FQNENV. The CDR3 consists of 16 residues. This chain's CDR3 is CASSRLDRVGDYEQYF. The CDR3 coding sequence is TGTGCCAGCAGCCGCCTGGACAGGGTAGGGGACTACGAGCAGTACTTC.

This clonotype was seen just once. A single base separates this from a much larger clone, so it may be a read error. V usage is TRBV20-1 and J usage is TRBJ2-3; no reliable D call. Germline V gene sequence: CDR1 DFQATT, CDR2 SNEGSKA (reference sequence). The CDR3 length is 14 residues. Deletions cut 1 base from V and 0 bases from J, with 8 bases between. CDR3 DNA sequence: TGCAGTGCTAGAGCCTGGGTTAGCACAGATACGCAGTATTTT. The encoded protein is CSARAWVSTDTQYF.

The CDR3 region is CASSNWAGATYEQYF. The DNA for the CDR3 is TGTGCCAGCAGTAACTGGGCAGGGGCGACGTACGAGCAGTACTTC. V is TRBV27 and J is TRBJ2-7; D is possibly TRBD1 (6 bases). Germline-derived CDR1 and CDR2 are MNHEY and SMNVEV (reference sequence). Trimming took 5 bases from V and 4 from J, leaving 18 bases between them. The CDR3 is made up of 15 amino acids.

V gene TRBV12-3 or TRBV12-4 combines with J gene TRBJ2-3; 8 nucleotides match TRBD1. The CDR3 contains 15 residues. V dropped 3 bases and J dropped 2; count of bases not matched to a gene: 4. The CDR3 reads CASSFRTGNTDTQYF. CDR3 nucleotides: TGTGCCAGCAGTTTCCGGACAGGGAACACAGATACGCAGTATTTT.

The sample holds many counts of this clonotype. The V gene is TRBV20-1, the J gene TRBJ1-1; the D gene is possibly TRBD1 (5 bases). Germline V gene sequence: CDR1 DFQATT, CDR2 SNEGSKA (reference sequence). The CDR3 loop spans 14 amino acids. V lost 0 bases to trimming and J lost 1 base, with 9 bases between them. The CDR3 nucleotides are TGCAGTGCTAGAGACGAGACAGAGAACACTGAAGCTTTCTTT. Translated: CSARDETENTEAFF.

The chain couples TRBV6-5 to TRBJ2-7; no clear D gene. V gave up 2 bases and J gave up 6 bases, with 11 bases separating them. The CDR3 has 13 amino acids. Per the germline V gene, CDR1 is MNHEY and CDR2 is SVGAGI. The DNA for the CDR3 is TGTGCCAGCAGTTACGTGGCGGTCTCCGAGCAGTACTTC. Translation gives CASSYVAVSEQYF.

This clonotype was observed many times. The CDR3: CASSEGPDNEQFF. CDR3 in DNA: TGTGCCAGCAGTGAAGGGCCCGACAATGAGCAGTTCTTC. The gene calls are TRBV2 and TRBJ2-1; D remains unclear. Germline lookup yields CDR1 SNHLY and CDR2 FYNNEI. The CDR3 contains 13 residues. V shed 1 base and J shed 5 bases, with 6 bases lying between them.